This is a list of T cell receptor beta chains from one sample in a study of Ad26.COV2.S vaccination and SARS-CoV-2 variants. Generated by immunoSEQ multiplex PCR, the TCRdb table keeps only in-frame clones and is missing some. This table holds some 350,000 clones, roughly 85% found once. The source material was peripheral blood, sampled in a trial of Ad26.COV2.S vaccine versus placebo. These receptors were collected from a person between 18 and 65 years old who received the Ad26.COV2.S COVID-19 vaccine or a placebo. Both conserved end residues are part of each CDR3. A D gene is named only where the DNA matches it firmly. Only some rows state a clone size, as once, few, many or a class for expanded clones.

TRBJ2-2 | TRBD2 | TRBV5-1 | - | TGCGCCAGCAGCTTGGACAGCGGGGCGAACACCGGGGAGCTGTTTTTT | CASSLDSGANTGELFF
TRBJ2-1 | TRBD2 | TRBV28 | once | TGTGCCAGCAGGTCAAGGGGCGGGAGCAAGGCCTACAATGAGCAGTTCTTC | CASRSRGGSKAYNEQFF
TRBJ2-3 | TRBD2 | TRBV5-1 | - | TGCGCCAGCAGCTTGGTGGCTCGCGGGGGGCCGGCAGATACGCAGTATTTT | CASSLVARGGPADTQYF
TRBJ2-5 | - | TRBV29-1 | - | TGCAGCGTTGATTTCCAGGGCCTTTGGGGGACCCAGTACTTC | CSVDFQGLWGTQYF
TRBJ2-5 | - | TRBV29-1 | - | TGCAGCGTTGTTAACAGGGTTAAAGAGACCCAGTACTTC | CSVVNRVKETQYF
TRBJ2-5 | TRBD2 | TRBV3-1/TRBV3-2 | - | TGTGCCAGCAGCCAAGAGAGCGGGGGACAAGAGACCCAGTACTTC | CASSQESGGQETQYF
TRBJ2-3 | TRBD1 | TRBV6-6 | - | TGTGCCAGCACGGTGAGGACAGGGGCAGATACGCAGTATTTT | CASTVRTGADTQYF
TRBJ2-7 | TRBD1 | TRBV4-1 | - | TGCGCCAGCAGCCAAGCTGGGACAGGGTTGGAGGAGCAGTACTTC | CASSQAGTGLEEQYF
TRBJ2-7 | - | TRBV7-2 | - | TGTGCCAGCAGCTATACAGCTACTCATTTCTACGAGCAGTACTTC | CASSYTATHFYEQYF
TRBJ2-7 | TRBD2 | TRBV14 | - | TGTGCCAGCAGCCGCGGACTAGCGGGGCTTGAGCAGTACTTC | CASSRGLAGLEQYF
TRBJ2-7 | TRBD2 | TRBV13 | - | TGTGCCAGCAGCCTCGGGGGGTTGAGCTCCTACGAGCAGTACTTC | CASSLGGLSSYEQYF
TRBJ1-2 | - | TRBV10-1 | - | TGCGCCAACCCGGATATCACGCCTGCCTATGGCTACACCTTC | CANPDITPAYGYTF
TRBJ1-4 | TRBD1 | TRBV27 | - | TGTGCCAGCAGCAGGGGGCTTAATGAAAAACTGTTTTTT | CASSRGLNEKLFF
TRBJ2-1 | - | TRBV9 | - | TGTGCCAGCAGCGTAGAGGTTATCTACAATGAGCAGTTCTTC | CASSVEVIYNEQFF
TRBJ2-7 | TRBD1 | TRBV28 | - | TGTGCCAGCAGTTTAGTACAGGGGAACGAGCAGTACTTC | CASSLVQGNEQYF
TRBJ2-3 | TRBD2 | TRBV5-1 | - | TGCGCCAGCGGCCCTACGGGACTAGAGACAGATACGCAGTATTTT | CASGPTGLETDTQYF
TRBJ2-5 | - | TRBV6-5 | - | TGTGCCAGCAGGCGGACAGTAGACCAAGAGACCCAGTACTTC | CASRRTVDQETQYF
TRBJ2-2 | - | TRBV13 | - | TGTGCCAGCAGCACTCTAGACCGACTCCGTGGCACCGGGGAGCTGTTTTTT | CASSTLDRLRGTGELFF
TRBJ2-7 | - | TRBV6-5 | - | TGTGCCAGCAGACGGACCGCGGGACAGACTTACGAGCAGTACTTC | CASRRTAGQTYEQYF
TRBJ2-3 | TRBD1 | TRBV7-9 | - | TGTGCCAGCAGCTTAGCACCGGGACAGGGTATCGCAGATACGCAGTATTTT | CASSLAPGQGIADTQYF
TRBJ2-2 | - | TRBV7-9 | - | TGTGCCAGCAGCTTAGGGTGGGACACCGGGGAGCTGTTTTTT | CASSLGWDTGELFF
TRBJ2-1 | - | TRBV27 | - | TGTGCCAGCAGTTCCCCTAGAACGAATGAGCAGTTCTTC | CASSSPRTNEQFF
TRBJ2-3 | - | TRBV6-5 | - | TGTGCCAGCTACTGGTGGGGGATCCCAGATACGCAGTATTTT | CASYWWGIPDTQYF
TRBJ2-3 | TRBD2 | TRBV4-1 | - | TGCGCCAGCAGCCAAGGGAGACTAGCGGGGGGGCAAGCAGATACGCAGTATTTT | CASSQGRLAGGQADTQYF
TRBJ2-5 | TRBD2 | TRBV7-2 | once | TGTGCCAGCAGCCAAGCGGGAGGAGAGACCCAGTACTTC | CASSQAGGETQYF
TRBJ2-7 | TRBD2 | TRBV7-9 | - | TGTGCCAGCCGGAGAGCGGGAGATCGGGACGAGCAGTACTTC | CASRRAGDRDEQYF